This T cell receptor (beta chain) comes out of a study of OX40 agonist ivuxolimab in advanced cancers. Assay used: immunoSEQ multiplex PCR; TCRdb lists only in-frame clones, some missing. The table records roughly 80,000 clones, over 85% of them present only once. Germline CDR1 and CDR2: SGHDT and YYEEEE. V shed 1 base and J shed 0 bases, with 15 bases lying between them. CDR3 length: 17 amino acids. The source is an adult with an advanced solid tumor such as melanoma, head and neck, liver or kidney cancer. The sequenced sample was CD4+ or CD8+ T cells sorted from blood, obtained in a trial of the OX40 agonist ivuxolimab. The gene calls are TRBV5-6 and TRBJ2-3; D is unclear. The CDR3 DNA is TGTGCCAGCAGCTTGTTCAGAAGCGTGACTAGCACAGATACGCAGTATTTT. Translation: CASSLFRSVTSTDTQYF. Full variable domain (remainder filled in from reference TRBV5-6 and TRBJ2-3): DAGVTQSPTHLIKTRGQQVTLRCSPKSGHDTVSWYQQALGQGPQFIFQYYEEEERQRGNFPDRFSGHQFPNYSSELNVNALLLGDSALYLCASSLFRSVTSTDTQYFGPGTRLTVL.